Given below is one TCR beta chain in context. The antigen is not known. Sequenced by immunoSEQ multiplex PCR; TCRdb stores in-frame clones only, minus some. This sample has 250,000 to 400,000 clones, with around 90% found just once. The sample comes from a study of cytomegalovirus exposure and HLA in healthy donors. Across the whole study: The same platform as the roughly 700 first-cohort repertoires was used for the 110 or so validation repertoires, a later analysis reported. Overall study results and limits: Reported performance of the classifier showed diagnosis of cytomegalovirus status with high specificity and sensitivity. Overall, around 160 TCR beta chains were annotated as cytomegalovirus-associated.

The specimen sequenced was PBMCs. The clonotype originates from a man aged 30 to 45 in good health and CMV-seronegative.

The CDR3 coding sequence is TGTGCCAGCTCACCAGGGACAGGGGTTTTTGGCTACACCTTC. Translated, it gives CASSPGTGVFGYTF. This chain uses TRBV18 with TRBJ1-2, with TRBD1 identical over 10 bases. This CDR3 is built from 14 residues. With 2 bases clipped from V and 7 bases from J, the junction kept 4 bases outside the gene matches. Per germline, CDR1 KGHSH and CDR2 LQKENI.